A selection of T cell receptor beta chains follows, all from one sample in a study of blood T cell repertoires in COVID-19. TCRdb keeps only in-frame clones here, not all; method: immunoSEQ multiplex PCR. This table holds about 140,000 clones, over 65% found once. Sequencing used peripheral blood. Receptor source: an elderly woman with active or convalescent COVID-19. CDR3s include the opening cysteine and the closing phenylalanine or tryptophan. A D gene is named only where the DNA matches it firmly. Only part of the rows carry a size: once, few, many, or a class if the clone is expanded.

clone size	V gene	D gene	J gene	CDR3 protein	CDR3 DNA
-	TRBV20-1	-	TRBJ2-5	CSALGGKTQYF	TGCAGTGCCCTGGGGGGTAAGACCCAGTACTTC
-	TRBV3-1/TRBV3-2	-	TRBJ1-4	CASSPGGATNEKLFF	TGTGCCAGCAGCCCCGGAGGGGCAACTAATGAAAAACTGTTTTTT
-	TRBV5-8	-	TRBJ1-4	CASSPRTGGVDEKLFF	TGTGCCAGCAGCCCCCGGACGGGGGGGGTGGATGAAAAACTGTTTTTT
-	TRBV3-1/TRBV3-2	-	TRBJ2-3	CASSHGDFTDTQYF	TGTGCCAGCAGCCACGGGGACTTTACAGATACGCAGTATTTT
-	TRBV28	-	TRBJ1-1	CASNLYRVRPEAFF	TGTGCCAGCAATCTTTACAGGGTCCGGCCTGAAGCTTTCTTT
few	TRBV5-1	-	TRBJ1-1	CASSSTPKGGTEAFF	TGCGCCAGCAGCTCGACGCCCAAGGGAGGAACTGAAGCTTTCTTT
-	TRBV12-3/TRBV12-4	-	TRBJ2-1	CASSHGVYNEQFF	TGTGCCAGCAGTCACGGGGTTTACAATGAGCAGTTCTTC
-	TRBV4-2	-	TRBJ2-1	CASSQDWGQSEQFF	TGTGCCAGCAGCCAAGATTGGGGCCAAAGTGAGCAGTTCTTC
-	TRBV25-1	TRBD1	TRBJ1-4	CASSESGTGINEKLFF	TGTGCCAGCAGTGAATCCGGGACAGGAATTAATGAAAAACTGTTTTTT
-	TRBV5-4	-	TRBJ1-1	CASSLSPIWPNTEAFF	TGTGCCAGCAGCTTGAGTCCAATATGGCCGAACACTGAAGCTTTCTTT
-	TRBV6-6	-	TRBJ1-6	CASSSKGQFNSPLHF	TGTGCCAGCAGTTCGAAGGGACAATTTAATTCACCCCTCCACTTT
-	TRBV7-2	-	TRBJ2-5	CASSPGLTQETQYF	TGTGCCAGCAGCCCGGGACTTACACAAGAGACCCAGTACTTC
few	TRBV2	-	TRBJ1-2	CASSRDSNYGYTF	TGTGCCAGCAGTCGGGACTCCAACTATGGCTACACCTTC
-	TRBV27	TRBD2	TRBJ2-3	CASLKAGGPADTQYF	TGTGCCAGCCTTAAAGCGGGGGGGCCAGCAGATACGCAGTATTTT
-	TRBV7-3	-	TRBJ1-1	CASSPLREAFF	TGTGCCAGCAGCCCCCTCCGTGAAGCTTTCTTT
-	TRBV21-1	-	TRBJ1-5	CAGKRQDGQPQHF	TGTGCCGGAAAGCGTCAAGATGGTCAGCCCCAGCATTTT
-	TRBV7-2	-	TRBJ2-3	CASSSASAPRVGTDTQYF	TGTGCCAGCAGCTCCGCTAGCGCTCCAAGGGTTGGAACAGATACGCAGTATTTT
-	TRBV7-9	-	TRBJ1-2	CASSPTNGGEGYTF	TGTGCCAGCAGCCCGACCAACGGAGGGGAGGGCTACACCTTC
once	TRBV18	TRBD1	TRBJ2-7	CASSFTGGFNYEQYF	TGTGCCAGCTCTTTCACAGGGGGGTTTAACTACGAGCAGTACTTC
few	TRBV19	TRBD2	TRBJ2-5	CASRLAARQETQYF	TGTGCCAGTAGGCTAGCGGCTCGACAAGAGACCCAGTACTTC
once	TRBV30	TRBD2	TRBJ2-1	CAWTSGGVLYNEQFF	TGTGCCTGGACTAGCGGGGGGGTGTTATACAATGAGCAGTTCTTC
-	TRBV18	TRBD2	TRBJ2-1	CASSPLAGASDEQFF	TGTGCCAGCTCACCTCTAGCGGGGGCCTCGGATGAGCAGTTCTTC
few	TRBV6-2/TRBV6-3	-	TRBJ2-7	CASSLLLEARYEQYF	TGTGCCAGCAGCTTGCTCCTCGAGGCTCGGTACGAGCAGTACTTC
-	TRBV19	-	TRBJ1-2	CASSTSKGRRNYGYTF	TGTGCCAGTAGTACCTCCAAGGGGAGGCGCAACTATGGCTACACCTTC
medium-sized	TRBV6-1	-	TRBJ1-6	CASSDQRHSPLHF	TGTGCCAGCAGTGACCAGAGGCATTCACCCCTCCACTTT
-	TRBV5-1	TRBD1	TRBJ2-3	CASSSWKQGGDGEQYF	TGCGCCAGCAGCTCTTGGAAACAGGGGGGCGACGGGGAGCAGTATTTT
-	TRBV19	-	TRBJ1-1	CASDDRVEAFF	TGTGCCAGTGACGACCGGGTTGAAGCTTTCTTT
-	TRBV29-1	TRBD2	TRBJ2-7	CSVDRGGTYEQYF	TGCAGCGTTGATCGGGGGGGGACCTACGAGCAGTACTTC
few	TRBV5-6	-	TRBJ1-1	CASSFFQGNTEAFF	TGTGCCAGCAGCTTCTTCCAGGGGAACACTGAAGCTTTCTTT
-	TRBV6-2/TRBV6-3	TRBD1	TRBJ1-5	CASSFPGQGRPQHF	TGTGCCAGCAGTTTTCCGGGACAGGGGAGGCCCCAGCATTTT
-	TRBV6-5	-	TRBJ1-1	CASSRQIVMNTEAFF	TGTGCCAGCAGCAGACAGATAGTGATGAACACTGAAGCTTTCTTT
-	TRBV7-9	-	TRBJ1-1	CASSFGFVAEAFF	TGTGCCAGCAGCTTCGGGTTTGTCGCTGAAGCTTTCTTT
-	TRBV5-1	TRBD2	TRBJ2-3	CASSTSGGSTDTQYF	TGCGCCAGCAGCACTAGCGGGGGTAGCACAGATACGCAGTATTTT
-	TRBV7-9	-	TRBJ2-1	CASSPAGSYNEQFF	TGTGCCAGCAGCCCCGCGGGGTCCTACAATGAGCAGTTCTTC
-	TRBV7-2	-	TRBJ1-5	CASSWGLNNQPQHF	TGTGCCAGCAGCTGGGGACTGAATAATCAGCCCCAGCATTTT
few	TRBV7-9	-	TRBJ1-6	CASSRGGQTPRRNSPLHF	TGTGCCAGCAGCCGGGGGGGACAAACCCCACGGAGGAATTCACCCCTCCACTTT
-	TRBV28	-	TRBJ2-5	CASSFRFRGADRRETQYF	TGTGCCAGCAGTTTTCGTTTTCGGGGGGCGGATCGGCGAGAGACCCAGTACTTC
few	TRBV7-2	-	TRBJ1-2	CASSFGPSLNYGYTF	TGTGCCAGCAGCTTTGGGCCCTCACTGAACTATGGCTACACCTTC
-	TRBV5-4	TRBD1	TRBJ1-2	CASSSQGALGYTF	TGTGCCAGCAGCTCCCAGGGGGCGCTTGGCTACACCTTC
-	TRBV19	TRBD2	TRBJ2-5	CASSISVLAGGQETQYF	TGTGCCAGTAGTATCTCGGTCCTAGCGGGGGGACAAGAGACCCAGTACTTC
-	TRBV15	-	TRBJ1-4	CATSRDRGDEKLFF	TGTGCCACCAGCAGAGATCGAGGAGATGAAAAACTGTTTTTT
-	TRBV27	-	TRBJ1-1	CASSTSDRGRTEAFF	-
-	TRBV18	-	TRBJ2-5	CASSPYPGWETQYF	TGTGCCAGCTCACCTTATCCCGGGTGGGAGACCCAGTACTTC
-	TRBV6-5	-	TRBJ1-2	CASQGLYGYTF	TGTGCCAGTCAGGGGTTATATGGCTACACCTTC
-	TRBV5-8	-	TRBJ1-4	CASSLARTETNEKLFF	TGTGCCAGCAGCTTGGCCCGGACAGAAACTAATGAAAAACTGTTTTTT
-	TRBV19	-	TRBJ1-1	CASSQGVGNTEAFF	TGTGCCAGTAGTCAGGGTGTTGGGAACACTGAAGCTTTCTTT
once	TRBV5-4	-	TRBJ1-5	CASSGTPNQPQHF	TGTGCCAGCAGCGGGACACCGAATCAGCCCCAGCATTTT
-	TRBV5-1	TRBD1	TRBJ2-5	CASSLVQGAKETQYF	TGCGCCAGCAGCTTGGTACAGGGGGCTAAAGAGACCCAGTACTTC
-	TRBV5-5	-	TRBJ1-1	CASSLQANTEAFF	TGTGCCAGCAGCCTACAGGCGAACACTGAAGCTTTCTTT
few	TRBV30	TRBD1	TRBJ1-4	CATEPGQGAGNEKLFF	TGTGCCACTGAACCGGGACAGGGGGCTGGTAATGAAAAACTGTTTTTT
-	TRBV5-1	TRBD1	TRBJ1-1	CASSLMQGAQYAEAFF	TGCGCCAGCAGCTTGATGCAGGGGGCTCAATACGCTGAAGCTTTCTTT
once	TRBV28	-	TRBJ2-3	CASSNLRRRVSVDTQYF	TGTGCCAGCAGTAACCTCAGGCGCAGGGTTTCGGTCGATACGCAGTATTTT
-	TRBV12-3/TRBV12-4	TRBD1	TRBJ1-2	CASSQGEYGYTF	TGTGCCAGCAGCCAGGGGGAGTATGGCTACACCTTC
-	TRBV28	-	TRBJ2-7	CASTTGTTSYEQYF	TGTGCCAGCACCACAGGGACCACGTCCTACGAGCAGTACTTC
-	TRBV5-1	TRBD1	TRBJ1-6	CASSSGQGDSPLHF	TGCGCCAGCAGCAGCGGACAGGGGGATTCACCCCTCCACTTT
-	TRBV9	-	TRBJ1-3	CASSVGDTRISGNTIYF	TGTGCCAGCAGCGTAGGCGACACTAGAATCTCTGGAAACACCATATATTTT
once	TRBV15	-	TRBJ1-4	CATSRDWGSENEKLFF	TGTGCCACCAGCAGAGATTGGGGCAGCGAAAATGAAAAACTGTTTTTT